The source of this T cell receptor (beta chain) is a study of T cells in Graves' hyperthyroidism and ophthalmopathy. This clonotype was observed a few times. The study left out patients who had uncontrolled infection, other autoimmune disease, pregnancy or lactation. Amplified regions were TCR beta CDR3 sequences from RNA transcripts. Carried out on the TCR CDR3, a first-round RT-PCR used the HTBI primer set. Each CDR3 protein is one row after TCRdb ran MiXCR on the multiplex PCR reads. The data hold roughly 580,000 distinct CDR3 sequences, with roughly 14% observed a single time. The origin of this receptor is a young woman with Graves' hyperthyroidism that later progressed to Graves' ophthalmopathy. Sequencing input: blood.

CDR3 in DNA: TGTGCCAGCAGTCAGAGGGGGGGAGAGACCCAGTACTTC. Its protein is CASSQRGGETQYF. The rearrangement uses TRBV7-9 and TRBJ2-5; D is perhaps TRBD2 (7 bases). Germline loops: CDR1 SEHNR, CDR2 FQNEAQ (reference sequence). Trimming took 6 bases from V and 4 from J, leaving 12 bases between them. The CDR3 has 13 residues.